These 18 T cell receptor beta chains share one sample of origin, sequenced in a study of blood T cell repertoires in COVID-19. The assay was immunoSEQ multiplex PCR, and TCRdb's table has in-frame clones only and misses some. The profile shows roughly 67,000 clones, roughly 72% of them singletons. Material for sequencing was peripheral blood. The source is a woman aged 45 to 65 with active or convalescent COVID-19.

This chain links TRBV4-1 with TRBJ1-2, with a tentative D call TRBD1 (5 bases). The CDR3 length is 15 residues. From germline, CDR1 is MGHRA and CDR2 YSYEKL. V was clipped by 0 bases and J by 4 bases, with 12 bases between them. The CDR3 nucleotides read TGCGCCAGCAGCCAAGAGGAGCAGGGAAGCTATGGCTACACCTTC. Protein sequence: CASSQEEQGSYGYTF.

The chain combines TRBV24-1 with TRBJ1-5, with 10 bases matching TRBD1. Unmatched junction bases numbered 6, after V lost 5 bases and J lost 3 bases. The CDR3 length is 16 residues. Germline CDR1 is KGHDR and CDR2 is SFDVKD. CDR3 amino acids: CATSASDRGDNQPQHF. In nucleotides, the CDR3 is TGTGCCACCAGTGCCTCGGACAGGGGGGACAATCAGCCCCAGCATTTT.

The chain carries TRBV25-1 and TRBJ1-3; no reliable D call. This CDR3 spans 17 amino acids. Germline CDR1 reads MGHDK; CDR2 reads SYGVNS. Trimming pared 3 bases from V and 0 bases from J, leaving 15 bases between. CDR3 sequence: CASSDLAPNSSGNTIYF. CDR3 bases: TGTGCCAGCAGTGATTTGGCACCTAACAGCTCTGGAAACACCATATATTTT. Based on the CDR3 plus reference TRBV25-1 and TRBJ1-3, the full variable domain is EADIYQTPRYLVIGTGKKITLECSQTMGHDKMYWYQQDPGMELHLIHYSYGVNSTEKGDLSSESTVSRIRTEHFPLTLESARPSHTSQYLCASSDLAPNSSGNTIYFGEGSWLTVV.

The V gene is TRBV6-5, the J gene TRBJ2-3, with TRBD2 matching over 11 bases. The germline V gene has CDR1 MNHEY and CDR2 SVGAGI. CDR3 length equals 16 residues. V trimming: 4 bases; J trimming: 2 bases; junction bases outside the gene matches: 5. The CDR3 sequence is CASSSGTSGNTDTQYF. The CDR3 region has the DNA TGTGCCAGCAGTTCGGGGACTAGCGGTAACACAGATACGCAGTATTTT.

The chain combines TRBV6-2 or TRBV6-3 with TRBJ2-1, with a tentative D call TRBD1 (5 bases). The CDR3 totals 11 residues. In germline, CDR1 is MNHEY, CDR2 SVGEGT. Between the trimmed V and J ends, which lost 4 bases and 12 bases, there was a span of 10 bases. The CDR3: CASSSQGGQFF. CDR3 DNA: TGTGCCAGCAGTTCCCAGGGCGGGCAGTTCTTC.

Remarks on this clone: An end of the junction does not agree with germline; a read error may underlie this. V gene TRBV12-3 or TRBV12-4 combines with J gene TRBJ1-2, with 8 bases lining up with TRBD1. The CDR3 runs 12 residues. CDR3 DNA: TGTGCCAGTGACCGGTCGGGGACAGGCGGAATCTTC. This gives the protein CASDRSGTGGIF.

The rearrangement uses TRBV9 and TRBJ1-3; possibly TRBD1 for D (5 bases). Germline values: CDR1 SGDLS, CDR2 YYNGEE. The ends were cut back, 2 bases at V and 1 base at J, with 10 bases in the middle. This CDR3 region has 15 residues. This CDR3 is CASSVTGDSGNTIYF. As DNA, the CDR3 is TGTGCCAGCAGCGTCACGGGGGATTCTGGAAACACCATATATTTT.

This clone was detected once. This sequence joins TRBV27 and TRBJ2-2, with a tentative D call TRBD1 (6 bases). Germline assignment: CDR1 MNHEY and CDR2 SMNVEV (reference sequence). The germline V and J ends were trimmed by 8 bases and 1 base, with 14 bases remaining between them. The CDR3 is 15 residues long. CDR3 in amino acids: CASLGARGNTGELFF. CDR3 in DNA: TGTGCCAGCCTTGGAGCCAGGGGGAACACCGGGGAGCTGTTTTTT.

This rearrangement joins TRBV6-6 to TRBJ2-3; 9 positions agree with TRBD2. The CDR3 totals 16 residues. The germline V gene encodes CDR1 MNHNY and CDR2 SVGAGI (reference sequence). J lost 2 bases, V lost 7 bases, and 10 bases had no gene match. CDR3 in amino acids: CASTDRAGGFTDTQYF. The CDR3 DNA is TGTGCCAGCACCGACCGCGCGGGAGGGTTCACAGATACGCAGTATTTT.

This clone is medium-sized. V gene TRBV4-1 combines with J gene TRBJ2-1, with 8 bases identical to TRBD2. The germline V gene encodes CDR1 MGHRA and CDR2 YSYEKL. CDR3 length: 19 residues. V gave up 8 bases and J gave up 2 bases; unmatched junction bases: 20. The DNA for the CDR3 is TGCGCCAGCCGATTAAGCGGGAGCCGTACTGGAGACGCCTACAATGAGCAGTTCTTC. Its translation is CASRLSGSRTGDAYNEQFF.

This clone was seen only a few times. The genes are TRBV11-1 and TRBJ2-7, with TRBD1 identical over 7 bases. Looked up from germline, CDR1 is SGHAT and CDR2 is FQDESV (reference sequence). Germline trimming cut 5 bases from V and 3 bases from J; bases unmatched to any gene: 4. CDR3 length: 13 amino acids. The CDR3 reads CASSLRQGYEQYF. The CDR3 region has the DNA TGTGCCAGCAGCCTGCGACAGGGCTACGAGCAGTACTTC. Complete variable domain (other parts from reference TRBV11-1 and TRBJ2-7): EAEVAQSPRYKITEKSQAVAFWCDPISGHATLYWYRQILGQGPELLVQFQDESVVDDSQLPKDRFSAERLKGVDSTLKIQPAELGDSAMYLCASSLRQGYEQYFGPGTRLTVT.

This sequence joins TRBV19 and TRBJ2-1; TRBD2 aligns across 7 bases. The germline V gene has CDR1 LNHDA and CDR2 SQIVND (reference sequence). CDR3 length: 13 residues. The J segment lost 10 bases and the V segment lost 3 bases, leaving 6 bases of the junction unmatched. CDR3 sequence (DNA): TGTGCCAGTAGTATGGACGGGGGAGGGGAGCAGTTCTTC. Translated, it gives CASSMDGGGEQFF. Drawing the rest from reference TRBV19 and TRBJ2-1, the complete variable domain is DGGITQSPKYLFRKEGQNVTLSCEQNLNHDAMYWYRQDPGQGLRLIYYSQIVNDFQKGDIAEGYSVSREKKESFPLTVTSAQKNPTAFYLCASSMDGGGEQFFGPGTRLTVL.

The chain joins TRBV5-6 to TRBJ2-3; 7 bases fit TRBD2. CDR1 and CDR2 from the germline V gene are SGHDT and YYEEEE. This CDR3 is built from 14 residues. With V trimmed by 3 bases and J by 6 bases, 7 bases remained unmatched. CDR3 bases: TGTGCCAGCAGCTCCCAATCTAGCGGTGATACGCAGTATTTT. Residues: CASSSQSSGDTQYF.

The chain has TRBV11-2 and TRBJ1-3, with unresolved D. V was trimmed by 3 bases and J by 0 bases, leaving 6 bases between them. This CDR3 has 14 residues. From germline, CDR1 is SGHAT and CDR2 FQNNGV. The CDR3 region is CASSLGSSGNTIYF. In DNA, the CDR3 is TGTGCCAGCAGCTTGGGGAGCTCTGGAAACACCATATATTTT.

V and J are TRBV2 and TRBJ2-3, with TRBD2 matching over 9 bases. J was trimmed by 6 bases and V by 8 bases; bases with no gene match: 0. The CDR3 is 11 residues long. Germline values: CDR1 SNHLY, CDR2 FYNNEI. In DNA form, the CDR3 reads TGTGCCAGCGGACTAGCGGATACGCAGTATTTT. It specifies CASGLADTQYF.

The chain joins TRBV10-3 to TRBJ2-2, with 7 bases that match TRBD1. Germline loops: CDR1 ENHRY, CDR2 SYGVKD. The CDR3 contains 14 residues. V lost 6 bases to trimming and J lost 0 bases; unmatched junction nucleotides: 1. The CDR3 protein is CAISQGANTGELFF. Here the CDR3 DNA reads TGTGCCATCAGCCAGGGGGCGAACACCGGGGAGCTGTTTTTT.

The CDR3 loop is CATSDSPTSGSHNEQFF. DNA for the CDR3: TGTGCCACCAGTGATTCGCCAACTAGCGGGAGCCACAATGAGCAGTTCTTC. The genes are TRBV24-1 and TRBJ2-1; 11 positions match TRBD2. The CDR3 spans 17 residues. The J segment lost 5 bases and the V segment lost 2 bases, leaving 7 bases of the junction unmatched. Germline CDR1 reads KGHDR; CDR2 reads SFDVKD.

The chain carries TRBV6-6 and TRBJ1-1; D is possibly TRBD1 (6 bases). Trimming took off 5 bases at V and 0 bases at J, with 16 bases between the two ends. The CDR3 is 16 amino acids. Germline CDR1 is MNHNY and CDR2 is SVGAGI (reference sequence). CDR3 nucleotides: TGTGCCAGCAGTCTCCCAGGACAGACCTTGAACACTGAAGCTTTCTTT. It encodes CASSLPGQTLNTEAFF.